These 14 T cell receptor beta chains came from one sample sequenced in a study of chemoradiotherapy in HPV16-positive cancers. TCRdb's copy holds only in-frame clones and misses some; the assay was immunoSEQ multiplex PCR. The sample lists tens of thousands of clones, over 85% occurring once. The material was blood, obtained from a patient who underwent chemoradiotherapy. These receptors all stem from a human donor with HPV-associated anogenital cancer.

The J gene is TRBJ2-6, the V gene TRBV7-3; D is perhaps TRBD1 (5 bases). V was pared by 10 bases and J by 0 bases, with 13 bases between. Germline CDR1 is SGHTA and CDR2 is FQGTGA. CDR3 length: 15 amino acids. The chain's CDR3 is CATSKQVSGANVLTF. The CDR3 nucleotides are TGTGCCACCTCCAAACAGGTCTCTGGGGCCAACGTCCTGACTTTC.

The chain links TRBV7-8 to TRBJ2-1; D might be TRBD2 (6 bases). The CDR3 runs 17 residues. The V and J ends lost 5 bases and 3 bases respectively, with 20 bases between them. Looked up from germline, CDR1 is SGHVS and CDR2 is FQNEAQ. CDR3 protein: CASSKRAGSGNYNEQFF. The CDR3 bases are TGTGCCAGCAGCAAAAGGGCGGGGTCGGGAAACTACAATGAGCAGTTCTTC.

The chain carries TRBV5-1 and TRBJ2-1; D is tentatively TRBD1 or TRBD2 (5 bases each). Per the germline V gene, CDR1 is SGHRS and CDR2 is YFSETQ. V was shortened by 0 bases and J by 4 bases, with 11 bases between the two germline ends. The length of the CDR3 is 15 residues. Here the CDR3 DNA reads TGCGCCAGCAGCTTGGACCCGGGGCTGTACAATGAGCAGTTCTTC. It codes for CASSLDPGLYNEQFF.

This clone was counted only a few times. This rearrangement joins TRBV4-1 to TRBJ1-1; D remains ambiguous. Looked up from germline, CDR1 is MGHRA and CDR2 is YSYEKL. The CDR3 runs 14 residues. The V gene lost 5 bases and the J gene lost 0 bases, with 10 bases spanning the gap. CDR3 nucleotides: TGCGCCAGCAGCTTACAGAGCATGAACACTGAAGCTTTCTTT. It yields the protein CASSLQSMNTEAFF.

This clone was picked up a small number of times. This chain joins TRBV18 and TRBJ1-1, with TRBD1 as a possible D gene (6 bases). Germline CDR1 reads KGHSH; CDR2 reads LQKENI. V was clipped by 1 base and J by 1 base, with 10 bases between them. This CDR3 has 15 amino acids. In DNA, the CDR3 is TGTGCCAGCTCACCACTCGGGGGGGCGAACACTGAAGCTTTCTTT. Its translation: CASSPLGGANTEAFF.

The CDR3 sequence: CASSLSGYGYTF. The CDR3 region has the DNA TGTGCCAGCAGCTTGAGCGGGTATGGCTACACCTTC. This chain links TRBV5-5 with TRBJ1-2, with D unresolved. The CDR3 spans 12 residues. From germline, CDR1 is SGHKS and CDR2 YYEKEE (reference sequence). Trimming cost V 1 base and J 5 bases, with 6 bases left between them.

V is TRBV4-1 and J is TRBJ2-3; D possibly corresponds to TRBD1 (6 bases). The CDR3 length is 15 residues. The germline V and J ends were trimmed by 0 bases and 1 base, with 8 bases remaining between them. From germline, CDR1 is MGHRA and CDR2 YSYEKL. The CDR3 spells CASSQDNRGTDTQYF. The CDR3 region has the DNA TGCGCCAGCAGCCAAGATAACAGGGGCACAGATACGCAGTATTTT.

J is TRBJ1-4 and V is TRBV9, with a possible D match to TRBD1 (5 bases). Germline values: CDR1 SGDLS, CDR2 YYNGEE. The CDR3 loop spans 17 amino acids. Trimming took off 0 bases at V and 8 bases at J, with 20 bases between the two ends. This chain's CDR3 is CASSVERDGGKGEKLFF. CDR3 DNA sequence: TGTGCCAGCAGCGTAGAGCGGGACGGAGGCAAGGGCGAAAAACTGTTTTTT.

This clone turned up a few times. The chain has TRBV4-1 and TRBJ1-2; 8 positions match TRBD1. CDR1 MGHRA and CDR2 YSYEKL come from the germline V gene. V gave up 2 bases and J gave up 8 bases; unmatched junction bases: 13. This CDR3 has 16 amino acids. Written as DNA, the CDR3 is TGCGCCAGCAGCCAACCTCGGACAGGGTATAAGGGCGGCTACACCTTC. Protein: CASSQPRTGYKGGYTF.

V and J are TRBV2 and TRBJ1-5, with 8 nucleotides matching TRBD1. The CDR3 sequence is 14 residues long. Trimming at V came to 3 bases and at J to 2 bases, leaving 0 bases not matched to a gene. Germline assignment: CDR1 SNHLY and CDR2 FYNNEI. CDR3 sequence (DNA): TGTGCCAGCAGTGAGGACAGGGGCAATCAGCCCCAGCATTTT. Encoded protein: CASSEDRGNQPQHF.

The genes are TRBV29-1 and TRBJ1-2, with a possible D match to TRBD1 (5 bases). Trimming took 4 bases from V and 0 from J, leaving 9 bases between them. Germline CDR1 reads SQVTM; CDR2 reads ANQGSEA. The CDR3 sequence is 13 residues long. CDR3 sequence (DNA): TGCAGCGTTGGGGACGGACCTAACTATGGCTACACCTTC. Protein sequence: CSVGDGPNYGYTF.

The V gene is TRBV11-2, the J gene TRBJ2-3; weak D call: TRBD2 (5 bases). CDR3 size: 14 residues. In germline, CDR1 is SGHAT, CDR2 FQNNGV. The V gene lost 2 bases and the J gene lost 6 bases, with 12 bases spanning the gap. The CDR3 loop reads CASSLLSPGDTQYF. The CDR3 nucleotides are TGTGCCAGCAGCTTACTATCCCCGGGGGATACGCAGTATTTT.

The rearrangement uses TRBV5-1 and TRBJ2-5; weak D call: TRBD1 (7 bases). The CDR3 has 16 amino acids. Trimming shortened V by 1 base and J by 5 bases, and 18 bases separated the two germline ends. Germline CDR1 SGHRS, CDR2 YFSETQ. The CDR3 spells CASSLPPTAGGETQYF. The CDR3 region has the DNA TGCGCCAGCAGCTTGCCGCCCACCGCAGGGGGGGAGACCCAGTACTTC.

The chain employs TRBV25-1 and TRBJ2-5, with D tentatively TRBD1 (6 bases). This CDR3 contains 14 residues. Germline V gives CDR1 MGHDK, CDR2 SYGVNS. V dropped 7 bases and J dropped 8 bases, with 20 bases sitting between them. CDR3 region: CASNFNSGTSTQYF. The CDR3, as DNA: TGTGCCAGCAACTTCAACTCCGGGACATCCACCCAGTACTTC.